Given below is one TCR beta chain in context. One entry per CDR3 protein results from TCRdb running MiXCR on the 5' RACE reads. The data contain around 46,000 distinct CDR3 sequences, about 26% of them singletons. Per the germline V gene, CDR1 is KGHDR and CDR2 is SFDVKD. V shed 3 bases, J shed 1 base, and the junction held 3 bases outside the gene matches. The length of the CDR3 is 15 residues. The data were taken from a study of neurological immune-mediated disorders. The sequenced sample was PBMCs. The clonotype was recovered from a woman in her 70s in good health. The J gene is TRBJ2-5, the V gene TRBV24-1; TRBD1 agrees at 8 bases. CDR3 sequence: CATSDPGTGQETQYF. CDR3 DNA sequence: TGTGCCACCAGTGATCCGGGGACAGGCCAAGAGACCCAGTACTTC.